A selection of T cell receptor beta chains follows, all from one sample in a study of T cell changes during pregnancy in multiple sclerosis. Measured with immunoSEQ multiplex PCR; TCRdb has only the in-frame clones, and not every one. The sample consists of more than 55,000 clones, about 88% of them appearing once. The material was CD4+ T cells from peripheral blood mononuclear cells, obtained in the third trimester of pregnancy. Every receptor here comes from a female donor with multiple sclerosis, enrolled in a pregnancy study. The conserved cysteine and the conserved F or W are not part of the CDR3 here.

v_gene | CDR3aa
TRBV6-1 | ASTLGTGRDYGYT
TRBV5-1 | ASSLGGSGGYT
TRBV7-3 | ASSLRAGVNSPLH
TRBV19 | ASSIRTGEIDTQY
TRBV5-1 | ASSLSGDYPGDTQY
TRBV20-1 | SARQETQY
TRBV4-3 | ASSQGQGQPQH
TRBV7-9 | ASSLDRGTGNTIY
TRBV19 | ASSIGGTSGKHTGELF
TRBV2 | ASSAEWVARGDEQY
TRBV7-9 | ASSWGQTMMPNYGYT
TRBV6-4 | ASSEFSEWRDNEQF
TRBV7-9 | ASSLKTSGRGETQY
TRBV7-6 | ASSLNPGTGGRGYT
TRBV5-1 | ASSPDLRDSLPGEQY
TRBV6-6 | VSSYSSVWDTQY
TRBV11-2 | ASSPLSVYNEQF
TRBV7-2 | ASSLVSRELF
TRBV19 | ASSTTQDYNEQF
TRBV29-1 | SVQGNGQETQY
TRBV30 | AWSARQGKNRPQH
TRBV9 | ASSKTGGDQPQH
TRBV19 | ASSIPSPYEQY
TRBV18 | ASSPRTSFMNTEAF
TRBV29-1 | SARTTGVSNQPQH
TRBV18 | ASLAGAEYGYT
TRBV7-2 | ASSSGTLAGYEQY
TRBV30 | AWSGASSQSNQPQH
TRBV5-4 | ASSLGLAGTGELF
TRBV6-5 | ASINGDAGHYEQY
TRBV6-5 | ASSYSPGNSAGAF
TRBV10-1 | ASSAGQGDTEAF
TRBV7-2 | ASGGGVGEQY
TRBV25-1 | ASSAILAPGGTDTQY
TRBV4-2 | ASSQDPGGGNQPQH
TRBV10-1 | ASSPSRGPNEQY
TRBV18 | ASSPGTLDGNQPQH
TRBV4-1 | ASSQEGLAGSTDTQY
TRBV30 | AWRIGTYNSPLH
TRBV7-2 | ASSHSLSGGAYEQY
TRBV18 | ASSPWENEQY
TRBV19 | ASSPDSGAASYEQY
TRBV9 | ASSVTSGRVVEQY
TRBV7-2 | ASSLEAATEAF
TRBV18 | ASSPRLAGVRDIQY
TRBV25-1 | ASSEERTQY